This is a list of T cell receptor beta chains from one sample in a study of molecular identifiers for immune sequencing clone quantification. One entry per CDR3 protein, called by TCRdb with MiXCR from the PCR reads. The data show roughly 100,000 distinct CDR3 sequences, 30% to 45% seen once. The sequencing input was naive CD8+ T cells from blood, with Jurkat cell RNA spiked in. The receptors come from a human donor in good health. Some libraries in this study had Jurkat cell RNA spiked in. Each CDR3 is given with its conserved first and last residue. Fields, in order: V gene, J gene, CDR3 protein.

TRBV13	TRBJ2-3	CASSARTVIADTQYF
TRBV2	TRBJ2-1	CASSELAQGSYNEQFF
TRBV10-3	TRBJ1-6	CAISEGVQGSPLHF
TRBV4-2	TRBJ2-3	CASSLRTSGATDTQYF
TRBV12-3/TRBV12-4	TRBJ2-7	CASSFSREGLYEQYF
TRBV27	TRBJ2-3	CASSPGTRLSDTQYF
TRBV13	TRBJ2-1	CASTAPEFEQFF
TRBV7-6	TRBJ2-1	CASSLGQGGNEQFF
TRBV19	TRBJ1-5	CASSIQGKGKPQHF
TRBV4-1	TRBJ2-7	CASSQEARVYEQYF
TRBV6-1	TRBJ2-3	CASRPLTVLLSTDTQYF
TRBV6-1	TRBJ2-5	CASSDGSGLAETQYF
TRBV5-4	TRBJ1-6	CASKTGTLNSPLHF
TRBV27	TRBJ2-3	CASTPGQGTDTQYF
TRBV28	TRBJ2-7	CASSFPDSYRYEQYF
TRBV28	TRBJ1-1	CASSFRANTEAFF
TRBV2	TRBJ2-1	CAEDQLIFPNEQFF
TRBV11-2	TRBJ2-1	CASSLDKEVGHHAFF
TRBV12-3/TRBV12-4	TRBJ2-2	CASSPAERLTGELFF
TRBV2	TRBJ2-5	CASSQGPWETQYF
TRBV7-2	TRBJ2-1	CASSRGSSYNEQFF
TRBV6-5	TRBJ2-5	CASSVGELQETQYF
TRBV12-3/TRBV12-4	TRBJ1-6	CASSPAGSPLHF
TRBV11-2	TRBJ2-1	CASSLGRLEQFF
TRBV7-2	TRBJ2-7	CASSLAGGSYEQYF
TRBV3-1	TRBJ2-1	CASSQLVLRENYNEQFF
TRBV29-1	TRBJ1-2	CSADAGPNYGYTF
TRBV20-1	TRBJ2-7	CSARDLAGDYEQYF
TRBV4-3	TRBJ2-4	CASNQGAGKNIQYF
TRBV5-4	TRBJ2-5	CASSYWTGLETQYF
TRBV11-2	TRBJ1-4	CASSLEGTKREKLFF
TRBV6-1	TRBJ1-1	CASSAGPGVGEAFF
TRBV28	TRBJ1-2	CASGPSAVSYGYTF
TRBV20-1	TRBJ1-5	CSAPPTGGLDQPQHF
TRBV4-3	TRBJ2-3	CASSQEGRRADTQYF
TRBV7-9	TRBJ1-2	CASSPSPGTGGDYGYTF
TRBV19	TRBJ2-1	CASSSGTSGINEQFF
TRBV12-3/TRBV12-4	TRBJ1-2	CASRRGQGPTF
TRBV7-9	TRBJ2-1	CASSWGDQGYNEQFF
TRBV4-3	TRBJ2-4	CASSQDGGKNIQYF
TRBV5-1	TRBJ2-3	CASSSAGTSPDTQYF
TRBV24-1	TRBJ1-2	CATSDLGQGYGYTF
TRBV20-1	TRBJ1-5	CSARDLFQPDSNQPQHF
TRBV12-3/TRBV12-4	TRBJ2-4	CASGVTKNIQYF
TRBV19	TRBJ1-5	CASTPSDSHRQPQHF
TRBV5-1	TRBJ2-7	CASSFQSGQGAGEQYF
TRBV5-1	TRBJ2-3	CASSFALADHSTDTQYF